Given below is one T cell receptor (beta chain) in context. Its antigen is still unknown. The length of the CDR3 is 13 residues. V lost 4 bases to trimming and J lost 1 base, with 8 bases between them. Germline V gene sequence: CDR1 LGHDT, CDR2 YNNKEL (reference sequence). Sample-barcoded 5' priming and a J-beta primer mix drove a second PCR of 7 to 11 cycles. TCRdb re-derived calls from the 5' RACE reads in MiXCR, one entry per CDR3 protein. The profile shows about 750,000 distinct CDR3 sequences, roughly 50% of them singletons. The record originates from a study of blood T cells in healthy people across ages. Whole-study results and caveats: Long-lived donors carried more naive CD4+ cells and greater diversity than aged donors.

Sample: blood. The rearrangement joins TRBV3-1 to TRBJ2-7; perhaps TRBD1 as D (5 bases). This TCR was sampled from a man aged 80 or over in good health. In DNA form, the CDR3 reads TGTGCCAGCAGCCGATGGACATCCTACGAGCAGTACTTC. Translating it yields CASSRWTSYEQYF.